The 4 T cell receptor beta chains reported below all come from one sample, sequenced in a study of T cell responses to AZD1222 COVID-19 vaccine. Profiling relied on immunoSEQ multiplex PCR, and the TCRdb table lists in-frame clones only, not all of them. Of about 53,000 clones in the sample, about 81% are singletons; the top ten hold about a quarter. This sample comprised peripheral blood, obtained on day 0 of AZD1222 vaccination. The receptor set was obtained from an adult in good health.

By sample fraction, this clone is medium-sized (0.01 to 0.1%). The genes are TRBV28 and TRBJ1-6, with TRBD1 as a possible D gene (6 bases). V was pared by 4 bases and J by 11 bases, with 18 bases between. Per germline, CDR1 MDHEN and CDR2 SYDVKM. The CDR3 covers 15 residues. As DNA, the CDR3 is TGTGCCAGCAGTTCTCCGGACAGCAGAACCGCACCCCTCCACTTT. Its protein product is CASSSPDSRTAPLHF.

This chain joins TRBV6-5 and TRBJ2-3, with 9 nucleotides matching TRBD2. With 6 bases clipped from V and 5 bases from J, the junction kept 9 bases outside the gene matches. This CDR3 is 15 amino acids long. Germline CDR1 MNHEY, CDR2 SVGAGI. The CDR3 loop is CASRPYSGSIDTQYF. The CDR3, as DNA: TGTGCCAGCAGGCCGTATAGCGGGAGTATAGATACGCAGTATTTT.

The rearrangement links TRBV2 to TRBJ2-7; TRBD1 is a possible D gene (6 bases). CDR3 length equals 15 residues. V was clipped by 1 base and J by 6 bases, with 16 bases between them. Per germline, CDR1 SNHLY and CDR2 FYNNEI. CDR3 bases: TGTGCCAGCAGTGAAGTTGTTGGGGGCACGGGCGAGCAGTACTTC. This encodes CASSEVVGGTGEQYF.

In this sample, this clone turned up once. The chain uses TRBV5-8 and TRBJ1-5; D call uncertain. The CDR3 sequence is 17 residues long. Germline CDR1 SGHTS, CDR2 YDEGEE. Trimming left V 4 bases short and J 6 bases short, with 23 bases between. In DNA, the CDR3 is TGTGCCAGCAGCCCTGGCCGCCCAACTATAGCAGGTCAGCCCCAGCATTTT. Amino acid sequence: CASSPGRPTIAGQPQHF.